The T cell receptor beta chain under discussion was sequenced for a study of T-cell reconstitution after alpha-beta-depleted transplantation in children. Study outcomes and limitations: Reportedly, roughly two months post-transplant, alpha-beta T cells arose from several hundred expanded graft clones. Some patients owed their high day-60 TCRbeta diversity to surviving recipient T cells and thymic progenitors. Diversity and T-cell counts at one year after transplant derived mostly from new T cells.

During its preparation, the TCRbeta library received unique molecular identifiers. From the PCR reads, TCRdb called clonotypes with MiXCR, one entry per CDR3 protein. The data hold 450,000 to 700,000 distinct CDR3 sequences, with 20% to 30% observed a single time. The CDR3 has 14 amino acids. The V segment lost 5 bases and the J segment 7 bases; nucleotides outside the gene matches: 4. Per the germline V gene, CDR1 is DFQATT and CDR2 is SNEGSKA (reference sequence). Concerning this clonotype: What it binds is unknown.

The J gene is TRBJ2-1, the V gene TRBV20-1; TRBD2 aligns across 14 bases. Source: PBMCs, taken before TCRalphabeta/CD19-depleted stem cell transplant. This clonotype was sampled from a boy under two years old with Wiskott-Aldrich syndrome, due to receive a stem cell transplant. The CDR3 loop is CSAHRTSGRNEQFF. The CDR3 DNA reads TGCAGTGCTCACAGGACTAGCGGGAGGAATGAGCAGTTCTTC.